These 18 T cell receptor beta chains were sequenced from one sample in a study of blood T cell repertoires in COVID-19. Sequenced by immunoSEQ multiplex PCR; TCRdb stores in-frame clones only, minus some. The top ten hold 15% to 20% of the sample, which has about 100,000 clones, around 74% seen once. Sequencing was performed on peripheral blood. These receptors originate from an elderly woman with active or convalescent COVID-19.

The rearrangement uses TRBV30 and TRBJ2-6, with D possibly being TRBD2 (5 bases). V lost 0 bases and J lost 2, with 14 bases in between. CDR3 size: 17 residues. The V gene's germline CDR1 is GTSNPN and CDR2 SVGIG (reference sequence). As DNA, the CDR3 is TGTGCCTGGAGTGTACGAGGTCGAGGGACTGGGGCCAACGTCCTGACTTTC. Translated, it gives CAWSVRGRGTGANVLTF.

This clone came up a few times. The CDR3 nucleotides read TGCGCCAGCAGAGCAGCGGGACGTAGCAATGAGCAGTTCTTC. Its protein is CASRAAGRSNEQFF. The V gene is TRBV4-1, the J gene TRBJ2-1, with 7 bases aligning to TRBD2. The CDR3 consists of 14 residues. After removal of 6 bases from V and 6 bases from J, the junction contained 8 bases not matched to a gene. Germline V CDR1 and CDR2: MGHRA, YSYEKL.

The chain links TRBV28 to TRBJ2-1; 7 bases align to TRBD2. The CDR3 runs 14 residues. CDR1 is MDHEN and CDR2 is SYDVKM in the germline V gene. The ends lost 8 bases at V and 7 bases at J; junction bases unmatched: 11. CDR3 coding DNA: TGTGCCAGCCTCGAGGGAGGGCCGCGAAATGAGCAGTTCTTC. Residues: CASLEGGPRNEQFF.

The chain joins TRBV20-1 to TRBJ1-1; no clear D. The CDR3 is made up of 14 amino acids. Trimming pared 3 bases from V and 3 bases from J, leaving 14 bases between. Germline V lookup: CDR1 DFQATT, CDR2 SNEGSKA (reference sequence). The CDR3 sequence is CSASSILGYTEAFF. In DNA form, the CDR3 reads TGCAGTGCTAGTTCAATTCTTGGCTACACTGAAGCTTTCTTT.

V is TRBV18 and J is TRBJ1-3; tentative D call: TRBD1 (6 bases). The germline CDR1 and CDR2 sequences are KGHSH and LQKENI. Trimming pared 0 bases from V and 0 bases from J, leaving 6 bases between. The CDR3 loop spans 15 amino acids. This chain's CDR3 is CASSPPGASGNTIYF. CDR3 coding DNA: TGTGCCAGCTCACCACCGGGGGCCTCTGGAAACACCATATATTTT.

This clone was recorded only once. V usage is TRBV7-2 and J usage is TRBJ2-7; TRBD2 agrees at 13 bases. The length of the CDR3 is 15 residues. The trim removed 4 bases at V and 4 bases at J, leaving 4 bases unmatched. The V gene's germline CDR1 is SGHTA and CDR2 FQGNSA. Here the CDR3 reads CASSSLAGGPYEQYF. CDR3 DNA sequence: TGTGCCAGCAGCTCACTAGCGGGAGGGCCTTACGAGCAGTACTTC.

V gene TRBV19 combines with J gene TRBJ2-5, with TRBD2 matching 7 bases. Germline V gives CDR1 LNHDA, CDR2 SQIVND (reference sequence). Trimming removed 4 bases from V and 2 bases from J; junction bases left unmatched: 4. This CDR3 spans 14 amino acids. CDR3 nucleotide sequence: TGTGCCAGTAGTAGGCTGGGACTACAAGAGACCCAGTACTTC. Translating it yields CASSRLGLQETQYF.

This clone has just one count. The chain is built from TRBV6-1 and TRBJ1-2; D call uncertain. Trimming took 5 bases from V and 6 from J, leaving 10 bases between them. There are 12 residues in the CDR3. Germline values: CDR1 MNHNS, CDR2 SASEGT. The DNA of the CDR3 is TGTGCCAGCAGTCCTCTTGCAGATGGCTACACCTTC. This gives the protein CASSPLADGYTF.

The rearrangement joins TRBV7-2 to TRBJ1-4, with D possibly matching TRBD1 (6 bases). With 4 bases removed from V and 12 bases from J, the gap between germline ends came to 18 bases. The CDR3 is made up of 14 amino acids. CDR1 and CDR2 from the germline V gene are SGHTA and FQGNSA. The CDR3 sequence is CASSSGQIFSELFF. The CDR3 DNA sequence: TGTGCCAGCAGCTCAGGACAGATTTTTAGTGAACTGTTTTTT.

The table lists this clone with a count of one. The rearrangement joins TRBV7-7 to TRBJ2-3, with 13 bases that match TRBD2. The CDR3 contains 16 residues. From germline, CDR1 is SSHAT and CDR2 FNYEAQ (reference sequence). V lost 5 bases to trimming and J lost 2 bases; unmatched junction nucleotides: 4. The CDR3 protein is CASSRGLAGLTDTQYF. CDR3 nucleotides: TGTGCCAGCAGCCGGGGACTAGCGGGACTCACAGATACGCAGTATTTT.

On this clone itself: A junction end diverges from the germline sequence, so it may reflect a read error. The chain recombines TRBV5-1 with TRBJ2-1; D remains ambiguous. The CDR3 has 12 amino acids. The germline CDR1 and CDR2 sequences are SGHRS and YFSETQ. The CDR3 DNA sequence: TGTGCCAGCAGCTTTGATGGGCCCGACGAGTTCTTC. Protein sequence: CASSFDGPDEFF.

V and J are TRBV11-2 and TRBJ1-2; 7 bases fit TRBD1. The CDR3 has 15 amino acids. The V gene end was trimmed by 5 bases and the J gene end by 4 bases; junction bases not matched to a gene: 10. Germline V gene sequence: CDR1 SGHAT, CDR2 FQNNGV. CDR3 sequence: CASSPSGTVPYGYTF. CDR3 DNA: TGTGCCAGCAGCCCCTCCGGGACAGTTCCCTATGGCTACACCTTC.

The rearrangement uses TRBV6-5 and TRBJ2-1; 13 nucleotides agree with TRBD2. In germline, CDR1 is MNHEY, CDR2 SVGAGI. The CDR3 extends over 16 amino acids. Trimming cost V 0 bases and J 7 bases; bases outside gene matches: 3. The CDR3 is CASSYSRLAGGNEQFF. As DNA, the CDR3 is TGTGCCAGCAGTTACTCCCGACTAGCGGGAGGTAATGAGCAGTTCTTC.

The gene calls are TRBV10-3 and TRBJ2-7; TRBD2 aligns across 9 bases. Germline CDR1 is ENHRY and CDR2 is SYGVKD. Trimming at V came to 10 bases and at J to 6 bases, leaving 7 bases not matched to a gene. The CDR3 contains 12 residues. The CDR3 protein is CATRTSEGEQYF. The CDR3 coding sequence is TGTGCCACCCGGACTAGCGAAGGCGAGCAGTACTTC.

This chain connects TRBV6-1 to TRBJ2-3; 8 bases align to TRBD2. Trimming removed 3 bases from V and 4 bases from J; junction bases left unmatched: 0. The germline gives CDR1 MNHNS, CDR2 SASEGT. The CDR3 runs to 13 residues. Here the CDR3 reads CASSDSGADTQYF. DNA for the CDR3: TGTGCCAGCAGTGATAGCGGGGCAGATACGCAGTATTTT.

The chain joins TRBV5-4 to TRBJ1-2; 9 bases map to TRBD1. Per the germline V gene, CDR1 is SGHNT and CDR2 is YYREEE (reference sequence). After removal of 4 bases from V and 7 bases from J, the junction contained 11 bases not matched to a gene. The CDR3 runs 15 residues. In DNA, the CDR3 is TGTGCCAGCAGCCCCCAGGGACAGGGATTAGGTGGCTACACCTTC. Translated: CASSPQGQGLGGYTF.

The chain uses TRBV7-3 and TRBJ1-2; TRBD1 might be the D (6 bases). This CDR3 has 13 amino acids. In germline, CDR1 is SGHTA, CDR2 FQGTGA. V lost 2 bases and J lost 7, with 11 bases in between. CDR3 amino acids: CASSLGGAGGYTF. The CDR3 coding sequence is TGTGCCAGCAGCTTAGGGGGGGCTGGTGGCTACACCTTC.

In its sample, this clone was seen a few times. The chain employs TRBV29-1 and TRBJ2-5; 8 bases line up with TRBD1. CDR3 size: 12 residues. Germline trimming cut 7 bases from V and 5 bases from J; bases unmatched to any gene: 6. From germline, CDR1 is SQVTM and CDR2 ANQGSEA. The CDR3 region has the DNA TGCAGCGCCGCGACAGGGGCGGAGACCCAGTACTTC. Amino acid sequence: CSAATGAETQYF.